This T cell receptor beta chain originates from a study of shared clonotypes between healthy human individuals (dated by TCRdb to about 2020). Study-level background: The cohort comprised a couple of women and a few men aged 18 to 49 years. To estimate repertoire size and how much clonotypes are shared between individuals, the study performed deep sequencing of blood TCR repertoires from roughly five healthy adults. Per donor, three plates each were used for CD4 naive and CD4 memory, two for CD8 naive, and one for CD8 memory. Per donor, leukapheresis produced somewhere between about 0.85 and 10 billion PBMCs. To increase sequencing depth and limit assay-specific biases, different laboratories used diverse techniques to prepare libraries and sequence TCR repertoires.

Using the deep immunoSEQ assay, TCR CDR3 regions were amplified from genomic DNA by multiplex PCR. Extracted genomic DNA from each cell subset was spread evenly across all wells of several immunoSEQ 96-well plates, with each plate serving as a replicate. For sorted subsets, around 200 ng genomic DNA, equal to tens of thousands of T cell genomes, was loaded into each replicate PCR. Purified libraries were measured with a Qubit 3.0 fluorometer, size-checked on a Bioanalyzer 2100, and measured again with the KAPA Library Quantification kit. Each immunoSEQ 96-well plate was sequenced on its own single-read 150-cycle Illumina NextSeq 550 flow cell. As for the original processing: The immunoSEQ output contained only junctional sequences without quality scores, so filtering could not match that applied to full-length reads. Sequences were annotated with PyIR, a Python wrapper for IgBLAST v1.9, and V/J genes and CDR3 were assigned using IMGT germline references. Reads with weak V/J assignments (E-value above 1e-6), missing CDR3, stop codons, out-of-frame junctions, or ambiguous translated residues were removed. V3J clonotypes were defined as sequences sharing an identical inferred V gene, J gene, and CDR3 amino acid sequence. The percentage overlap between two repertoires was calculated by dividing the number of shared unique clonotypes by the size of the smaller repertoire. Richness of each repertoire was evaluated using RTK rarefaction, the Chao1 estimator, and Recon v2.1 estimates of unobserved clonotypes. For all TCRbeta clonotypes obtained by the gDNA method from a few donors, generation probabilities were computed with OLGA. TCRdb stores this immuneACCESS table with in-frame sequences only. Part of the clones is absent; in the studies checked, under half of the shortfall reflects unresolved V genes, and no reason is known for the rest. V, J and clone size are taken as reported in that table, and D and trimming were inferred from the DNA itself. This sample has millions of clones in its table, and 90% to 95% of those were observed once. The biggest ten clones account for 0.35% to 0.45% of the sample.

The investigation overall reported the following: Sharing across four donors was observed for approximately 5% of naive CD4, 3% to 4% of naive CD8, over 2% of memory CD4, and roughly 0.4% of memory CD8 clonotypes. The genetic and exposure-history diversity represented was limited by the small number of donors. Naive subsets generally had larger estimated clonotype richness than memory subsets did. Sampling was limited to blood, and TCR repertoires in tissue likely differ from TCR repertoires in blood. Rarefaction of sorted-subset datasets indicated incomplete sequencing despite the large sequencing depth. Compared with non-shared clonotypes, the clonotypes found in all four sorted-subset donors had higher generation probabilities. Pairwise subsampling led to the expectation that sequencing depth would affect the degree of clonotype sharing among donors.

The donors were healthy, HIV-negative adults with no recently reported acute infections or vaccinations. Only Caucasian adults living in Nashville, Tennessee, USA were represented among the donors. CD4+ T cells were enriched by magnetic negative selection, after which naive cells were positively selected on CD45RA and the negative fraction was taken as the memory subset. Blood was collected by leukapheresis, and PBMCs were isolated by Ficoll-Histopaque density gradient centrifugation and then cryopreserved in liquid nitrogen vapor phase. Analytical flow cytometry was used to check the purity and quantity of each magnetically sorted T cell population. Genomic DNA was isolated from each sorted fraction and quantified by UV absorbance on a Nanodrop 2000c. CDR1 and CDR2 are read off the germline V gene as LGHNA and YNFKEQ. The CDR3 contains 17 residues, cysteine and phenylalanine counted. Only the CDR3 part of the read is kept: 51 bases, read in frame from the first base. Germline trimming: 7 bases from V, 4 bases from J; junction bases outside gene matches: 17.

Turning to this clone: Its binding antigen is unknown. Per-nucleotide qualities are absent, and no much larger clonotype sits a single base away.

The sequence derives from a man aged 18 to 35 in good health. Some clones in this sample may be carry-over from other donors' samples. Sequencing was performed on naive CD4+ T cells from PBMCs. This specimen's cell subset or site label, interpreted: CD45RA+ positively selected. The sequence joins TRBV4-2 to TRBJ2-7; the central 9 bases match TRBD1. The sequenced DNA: TGTGCCAGCACCACGGCGGCGGGACAGGGAATCGTTTACGAGCAGTACTTC. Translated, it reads CASTTAAGQGIVYEQYF.